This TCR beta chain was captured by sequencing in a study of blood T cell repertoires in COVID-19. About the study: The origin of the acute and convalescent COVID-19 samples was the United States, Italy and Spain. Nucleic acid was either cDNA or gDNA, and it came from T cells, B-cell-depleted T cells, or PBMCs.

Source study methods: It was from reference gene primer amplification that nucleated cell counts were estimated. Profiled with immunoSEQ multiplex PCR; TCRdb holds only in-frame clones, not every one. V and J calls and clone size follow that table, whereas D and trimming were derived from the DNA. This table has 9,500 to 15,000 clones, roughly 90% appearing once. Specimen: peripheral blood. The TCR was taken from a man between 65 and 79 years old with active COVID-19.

CDR3 nucleotide sequence: TGTGCCCAGGGGCCGGGAAATTCACCCCTCCACTTT. This sequence encodes CAQGPGNSPLHF. J is TRBJ1-6 and V is TRBV7-9, with D possibly TRBD1 on 6 matching bases. The CDR3 covers 12 residues. The germline gives CDR1 SEHNR, CDR2 FQNEAQ (reference sequence). The V end lost 11 bases, the J end lost 7 bases, and 12 bases lay between the germline ends.